The 23 T cell receptor beta chains reported below all come from one sample, sequenced in a study of blood T cell repertoires in COVID-19. TCRdb's table, derived via immunoSEQ multiplex PCR, lists solely in-frame clones and lacks some. The sample includes about 87,000 clones, 70% to 85% of them seen just once. The sample comprised peripheral blood. Receptor source: a woman aged 45-65 years with acute or convalescent COVID-19.

This clone was picked up a small number of times. J is TRBJ2-5 and V is TRBV9, with 9 bases matching TRBD2. This CDR3 has 14 amino acids. V was pared by 4 bases and J by 2 bases, with 3 bases of the junction left unmatched. Per the germline V gene, CDR1 is SGDLS and CDR2 is YYNGEE. CDR3 residues: CASSLAGSQETQYF. The CDR3 DNA is TGTGCCAGCAGCCTAGCGGGGAGTCAAGAGACCCAGTACTTC.

This clone was observed once. The CDR3 spells CASSLGFMGARDTEAFF. Here the CDR3 DNA reads TGTGCCAGCAGCTTAGGCTTCATGGGGGCGAGGGACACTGAAGCTTTCTTT. The chain links TRBV7-8 to TRBJ1-1, with D perhaps TRBD1 (6 bases). CDR3 length: 17 amino acids. The V end was cut by 1 base, the J end by 3 bases, with 18 bases between. Per germline, CDR1 SGHVS and CDR2 FQNEAQ.

In this sample, this clone turned up a few times. This rearrangement joins TRBV7-9 to TRBJ1-2, with 8 bases fitting TRBD1. Germline trimming cut 5 bases from V and 4 bases from J; bases unmatched to any gene: 3. This CDR3 contains 13 residues. Germline values: CDR1 SEHNR, CDR2 FQNEAQ (reference sequence). As DNA, the CDR3 is TGTGCCAGCAGCCCGACAGGGGCCTATGGCTACACCTTC. Protein sequence: CASSPTGAYGYTF.

The gene calls are TRBV6-5 and TRBJ1-6, with D possibly matching TRBD1 (6 bases). The CDR3 covers 14 residues. Germline V CDR1 and CDR2: MNHEY, SVGAGI. Trimming took 8 bases from V and 6 from J, leaving 14 bases between them. CDR3 in DNA: TGTGCCAGCGCAGGGGCTCCCCCTAATTCACCCCTCCACTTT. Amino acids: CASAGAPPNSPLHF.

The CDR3 spells CASSLGGGAETQYF. CDR3 DNA sequence: TGTGCCAGCAGCTTAGGAGGGGGGGCAGAGACCCAGTACTTC. V gene TRBV7-9 combines with J gene TRBJ2-5; a possible D gene is TRBD2 (7 bases). This CDR3 region has 14 residues. The germline V gene encodes CDR1 SEHNR and CDR2 FQNEAQ (reference sequence). V was trimmed by 1 base and J by 4 bases, leaving 10 bases between them.

The chain is built from TRBV11-2 and TRBJ2-7; 8 positions agree with TRBD2. The ends lost 5 bases at V and 3 bases at J; junction bases unmatched: 3. This CDR3 spans 13 amino acids. The germline gives CDR1 SGHAT, CDR2 FQNNGV. CDR3 bases: TGTGCCAGCAGCCGCGGGACTAGCTACGAGCAGTACTTC. Protein sequence: CASSRGTSYEQYF.

The chain carries TRBV2 and TRBJ1-6; D perhaps matches TRBD1 (5 bases). Trimming cost V 2 bases and J 6 bases, with 11 bases left between them. CDR3 length: 15 residues. CDR1 is SNHLY and CDR2 is FYNNEI in the germline V gene. CDR3 nucleotides: TGTGCCAGCAGTGAAAGGGGTCACGGTAATTCACCCCTCCACTTT. This translates into CASSERGHGNSPLHF.

The chain couples TRBV10-1 to TRBJ1-1; a weak D match, TRBD1 (5 bases). The ends were cut back, 6 bases at V and 11 bases at J, with 13 bases in the middle. The CDR3 is 11 amino acids. Germline CDR1 and CDR2: WNHNN and SYGVQD (reference sequence). In nucleotides, the CDR3 is TGCGCCAGCAGGGTAGACCGGGGGGCTTTCTTT. This codes for CASRVDRGAFF.

The chain carries TRBV6-5 and TRBJ1-2; 7 bases align to TRBD1. CDR1 and CDR2 from the germline V gene are MNHEY and SVGAGI. V dropped 6 bases and J dropped 4; count of bases not matched to a gene: 11. This CDR3 is built from 15 residues. The CDR3 sequence: CASRLPGTDGYGYTF. In DNA, the CDR3 is TGTGCCAGCAGGCTGCCAGGGACAGATGGCTATGGCTACACCTTC.

The chain employs TRBV5-6 and TRBJ1-6; no definite D call. V shed 1 base and J shed 3 bases, with 5 bases lying between them. The CDR3 has 14 residues. In germline, CDR1 is SGHDT, CDR2 YYEEEE. CDR3 sequence (DNA): TGTGCCAGCAGCTTGACAGACTATAATTCACCCCTCCACTTT. Translating gives CASSLTDYNSPLHF. The entire variable domain, with the rest obtained from reference TRBV5-6 and TRBJ1-6, is as follows: DAGVTQSPTHLIKTRGQQVTLRCSPKSGHDTVSWYQQALGQGPQFIFQYYEEEERQRGNFPDRFSGHQFPNYSSELNVNALLLGDSALYLCASSLTDYNSPLHFGNGTRLTVT.

The DNA of the CDR3 is TGCGCCAGCAGCTTGGGGACAGGGCCTCCTATGAACACTGAAGCTTTCTTT. The encoded protein is CASSLGTGPPMNTEAFF. This sequence joins TRBV5-1 and TRBJ1-1; 8 bases fit TRBD1. CDR1 is SGHRS, CDR2 YFSETQ, per germline. The CDR3 runs 17 residues. The V gene end was trimmed by 0 bases and the J gene end by 0 bases; junction bases not matched to a gene: 7.

The chain joins TRBV13 to TRBJ2-1, with 8 bases that match TRBD2. Germline values: CDR1 PRHDT, CDR2 FYEKMQ (reference sequence). With 5 bases clipped from V and 2 bases from J, the junction kept 8 bases outside the gene matches. The length of the CDR3 is 16 residues. CDR3 bases: TGTGCCAGCAGCCCCGGGAGGGGTTGGACCTACAATGAGCAGTTCTTC. Translating it yields CASSPGRGWTYNEQFF.

The chain joins TRBV10-3 to TRBJ2-3; 12 bases map to TRBD2. Germline V gene data show CDR1 as ENHRY and CDR2 as SYGVKD. CDR3 length: 12 amino acids. The CDR3 region has the DNA TGTTCTAGCGGGGGGGCCGAAGATACGCAGTATTTT. Translated, it gives CSSGGAEDTQYF.

The chain combines TRBV4-3 with TRBJ1-1; 7 bases agree with TRBD1. Germline lookup yields CDR1 LGHNA and CDR2 YSLEER. The CDR3 is made up of 16 amino acids. V was clipped by 0 bases and J by 1 base; unmatched bases: 5. Here the CDR3 reads CASSQDSDRENTEAFF. CDR3 nucleotides: TGCGCCAGCAGCCAAGATTCCGACAGGGAGAACACTGAAGCTTTCTTT.

This clone showed up just a few times. The chain uses TRBV3-1 (or the pseudogene TRBV3-2) and TRBJ2-1; 9 nucleotides match TRBD2. The V gene's germline CDR1 is LGHDT and CDR2 YNNKEL (reference sequence). J gave up 7 bases and V 0 bases, and 10 bases lay outside the gene matches. The CDR3 spans 17 residues. CDR3 sequence reads: CASSQEVAGATMNEQFF. The CDR3 region has the DNA TGTGCCAGCAGCCAAGAAGTAGCGGGGGCTACAATGAATGAGCAGTTCTTC.

This chain joins TRBV3-1 (or the pseudogene TRBV3-2) and TRBJ2-5; 7 nucleotides line up with TRBD2. This CDR3 has 15 residues. CDR1 and CDR2 (germline): LGHDT, YNNKEL (reference sequence). Germline trimming cut 4 bases from V and 2 bases from J; bases unmatched to any gene: 7. In DNA form, the CDR3 reads TGTGCCAGCAGCCTGCCGGGACTACTACAAGAGACCCAGTACTTC. This codes for CASSLPGLLQETQYF.

The rearrangement joins TRBV5-1 to TRBJ2-7; 8 bases match TRBD1. Germline CDR1 SGHRS, CDR2 YFSETQ. The trim removed 0 bases at V and 7 bases at J, leaving 6 bases unmatched. The CDR3 covers 14 residues. The CDR3 bases are TGCGCCAGCAGCTTGGCGACAGGGGTTCAAGAGCAGTACTTC. Its protein is CASSLATGVQEQYF.

The V and J genes are TRBV2 and TRBJ1-1, with 7 bases that match TRBD1. Unmatched junction bases numbered 4, after V lost 6 bases and J lost 3 bases. This CDR3 is 13 amino acids long. Germline loops: CDR1 SNHLY, CDR2 FYNNEI. In DNA form, the CDR3 reads TGTGCCAGCAGGGTCGACAGGGACACTGAAGCTTTCTTT. This codes for CASRVDRDTEAFF.

The chain links TRBV6-6 to TRBJ1-2; the match to TRBD1 covers 8 bases. This CDR3 spans 15 amino acids. Trimming removed 6 bases from V and 7 bases from J; junction bases left unmatched: 13. CDR1 and CDR2 from the germline V gene are MNHNY and SVGAGI (reference sequence). In DNA form, the CDR3 reads TGTGCCAGCAGACCCCCGGGACAGGCCTTGGGTGGCTACACCTTC. This translates into CASRPPGQALGGYTF.

This chain connects TRBV6-5 to TRBJ2-5; D perhaps matches TRBD1 (6 bases). The CDR3 has 13 amino acids. CDR1 and CDR2 from the germline V gene are MNHEY and SVGAGI. V shed 9 bases and J shed 5 bases, with 16 bases lying between them. The CDR3 coding sequence is TGTGCCAGTCAGGGGACCCACGGGGAGACCCAGTACTTC. This gives the protein CASQGTHGETQYF.

The chain has TRBV6-6 and TRBJ2-7, with 7 bases matching TRBD2. This CDR3 is 14 amino acids long. With 5 bases clipped from V and 3 bases from J, the junction kept 7 bases outside the gene matches. CDR1 and CDR2 (germline): MNHNY, SVGAGI (reference sequence). The CDR3: CASSPGLSVYEQYF. Here the CDR3 DNA reads TGTGCCAGCAGTCCGGGACTATCTGTCTACGAGCAGTACTTC.

The rearrangement links TRBV6-6 to TRBJ1-1; 9 bases agree with TRBD1. This CDR3 has 13 amino acids. J was trimmed by 1 base and V by 8 bases; bases with no gene match: 2. Germline V CDR1 and CDR2: MNHNY, SVGAGI (reference sequence). The CDR3 DNA is TGTGCCAGCGCGGACAGGGGGAACACTGAAGCTTTCTTT. Its protein is CASADRGNTEAFF.

This clone came up a few times. The V gene is TRBV5-1, the J gene TRBJ2-7; perhaps TRBD1 as D (6 bases). V gave up 0 bases and J gave up 0 bases, with 7 bases separating them. This CDR3 region has 14 residues. Per germline, CDR1 SGHRS and CDR2 YFSETQ. CDR3 in amino acids: CASSLGQASYEQYF. DNA of the CDR3: TGCGCCAGCAGCTTGGGACAGGCCTCCTACGAGCAGTACTTC.